This T cell receptor (beta chain) was recorded in a study of spatial heterogeneity in lung cancer. The CDR3 extends over 13 amino acids. CDR1 SGHRS and CDR2 YFSETQ come from the germline V gene. V shed 8 bases, J shed 8 bases, and the junction held 6 bases outside the gene matches. TCRdb passed the 5' RACE reads through MiXCR, listing each CDR3 protein once. The data hold nearly 25,000 distinct CDR3 sequences, with 8.8% observed a single time. Ten or more counts support this clonotype. As yet, its antigen is unknown. General observations from the study: Mutation counts in tumors were tracked by counts of expanded intratumoral alpha and beta TCRs.

Time point here: sample taken at primary tumor resection. This chain joins TRBV5-1 and TRBJ1-4, with 10 bases lining up with TRBD1. The input for sequencing was lung tumor tissue, taken at surgery. The source of this sequence is a male donor with early-stage non-small cell lung cancer. DNA of the CDR3: TGCGCCAGTCGGGGACAGGGGAGCGAAAAACTGTTTTTT. This codes for CASRGQGSEKLFF.